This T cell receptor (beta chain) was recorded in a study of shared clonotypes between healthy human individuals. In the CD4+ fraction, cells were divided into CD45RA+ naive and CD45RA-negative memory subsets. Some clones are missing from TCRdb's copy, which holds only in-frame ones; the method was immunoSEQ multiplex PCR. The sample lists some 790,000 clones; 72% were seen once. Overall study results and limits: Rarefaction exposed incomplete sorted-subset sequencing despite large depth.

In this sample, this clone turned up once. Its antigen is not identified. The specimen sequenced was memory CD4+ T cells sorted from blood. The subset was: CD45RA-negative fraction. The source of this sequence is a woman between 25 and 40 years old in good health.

The CDR3 DNA is TGCGCCAGCAGCCAAGAGAGGACAGGGGGTGTCTACGAGCAGTACTTC. Translating it yields CASSQERTGGVYEQYF. J is TRBJ2-7 and V is TRBV4-1; 10 nucleotides align to TRBD1. There are 16 residues in the CDR3. V lost 0 bases, J lost 3 bases, and 5 bases stayed unmatched. Germline CDR1 is MGHRA and CDR2 is YSYEKL.